These 19 T cell receptor beta chains were all obtained from the same sample, sequenced in a study of metastatic and nonmetastatic thyroid tumors. TCRdb used MiXCR to call clones anew from the PCR reads. The sample has around 35,000 clones, 15% to 20% seen once; the top ten hold around 3%. Nobody among the patients had been given any treatment before thyroid surgery. Sequenced sample: blood. Source of these receptors: a female donor with papillary thyroid cancer or a benign thyroid nodule (not recorded which). Some clones in this sample may be carry-over from other donors' samples.

This clone was seen many times. The CDR3 coding sequence is TGTGCCAGCAGTTTACAGTTCTCTGGGGCCAACGTCCTGACTTTC. It is translated as CASSLQFSGANVLTF. The chain links TRBV28 to TRBJ2-6; D unclear. V was trimmed by 2 bases and J by 0 bases, leaving 5 bases between them. This CDR3 has 15 amino acids. Looked up from germline, CDR1 is MDHEN and CDR2 is SYDVKM.

At least ten counts were recorded for this clone. V usage is TRBV24-1 and J usage is TRBJ1-1; D is possibly TRBD1 (5 bases). The germline CDR1 and CDR2 sequences are KGHDR and SFDVKD. This CDR3 spans 17 amino acids. V was cut by 8 bases and J by 1 base, with 22 bases left in between. Written as DNA, the CDR3 is TGTGCCACCACTCACCGGGACGTAGATAGCTCGAACACTGAAGCTTTCTTT. It codes for CATTHRDVDSSNTEAFF.

This clone was detected ten times or more. The chain is built from TRBV20-1 and TRBJ2-3; 11 bases agree with TRBD2. V lost 3 bases, J lost 0 bases, and 2 bases stayed unmatched. From germline, CDR1 is DFQATT and CDR2 SNEGSKA (reference sequence). The CDR3 loop spans 15 amino acids. In DNA, the CDR3 is TGCAGTGCTAGGGGACTAGCGGCTAGCACAGATACGCAGTATTTT. As protein: CSARGLAASTDTQYF.

This clone was seen at least ten times. The J gene is TRBJ1-2, the V gene TRBV28; unclear D gene. The CDR3 spans 14 residues. In germline, CDR1 is MDHEN, CDR2 SYDVKM. V gave up 6 bases and J gave up 0 bases, with 11 bases separating them. CDR3 DNA sequence: TGTGCCAGCAGAAAACTAACCTCTAACTATGGCTACACCTTC. Translating gives CASRKLTSNYGYTF.

This clone was seen repeatedly, ten times or more. The V call is TRBV20-1, the J call TRBJ2-7; D not resolved. From germline, CDR1 is DFQATT and CDR2 SNEGSKA (reference sequence). This CDR3 is built from 12 residues. V was clipped by 6 bases and J by 4 bases, with 13 bases between them. The CDR3 protein is CSAATSIYEQYF. In DNA form, the CDR3 reads TGCAGTGCCGCCACATCTATATACGAGCAGTACTTC.

The chain joins TRBV5-6 to TRBJ2-7; D is perhaps TRBD1 (6 bases). Trimming stripped 4 bases from V and 0 bases from J, with 11 bases between. Germline CDR1 reads SGHDT; CDR2 reads YYEEEE. This CDR3 region has 14 residues. The chain's CDR3 is CASSAPGHSYEQYF. In DNA form, the CDR3 reads TGTGCCAGCAGCGCTCCGGGACACTCCTACGAGCAGTACTTC.

There are many counts of this clone. The V gene is TRBV6-1, the J gene TRBJ2-6; no firm D call. Trimming removed 1 base from V and 4 bases from J, with 8 bases in between. Germline V CDR1 and CDR2: MNHNS, SASEGT. The CDR3 spans 15 residues. Here the CDR3 DNA reads TGTGCCAGCAGTGAAGAGGGCGGAGGGGCCAACGTCCTGACTTTC. It encodes CASSEEGGGANVLTF.

Ten or more counts support this clone. The chain couples TRBV28 to TRBJ2-7; 11 nucleotides align to TRBD2. Germline V CDR1 and CDR2: MDHEN, SYDVKM. The CDR3 has 14 amino acids. With 5 bases clipped from V and 6 bases from J, the junction kept 6 bases outside the gene matches. The CDR3 reads CASSVGTSGVEQYF. Written as DNA, the CDR3 is TGTGCCAGCAGTGTCGGGACTAGCGGAGTCGAGCAGTACTTC.

This clone has a count of ten or more. The V call is TRBV7-6, the J call TRBJ1-5, with D unresolved. The CDR3 is 14 amino acids. V shed 1 base and J shed 6 bases, with 10 bases lying between them. Germline CDR1 and CDR2: SGHVS and FNYEAQ. The CDR3 protein is CASSLEAGSQPQHF. The CDR3 DNA sequence: TGTGCCAGCAGCTTAGAGGCAGGCAGTCAGCCCCAGCATTTT.

This clone appeared many times. V is TRBV20-1 and J is TRBJ1-5; D not resolved. There are 15 residues in the CDR3. Trimming pared 4 bases from V and 1 base from J, leaving 14 bases between. Germline-derived CDR1 and CDR2 are DFQATT and SNEGSKA (reference sequence). The CDR3 reads CSAMRPGVSNQPQHF. The CDR3 DNA is TGCAGTGCTATGAGACCCGGGGTGAGCAATCAGCCCCAGCATTTT.

A note on this clone: The junction and the germline gene differ at one end; a read error may be behind it. This rearrangement joins TRBV7-2 to TRBJ2-1, with a weak D call TRBD2 (6 bases). Germline V lookup: CDR1 SGHTA, CDR2 FQGNSA. The CDR3 has 16 residues. This chain's CDR3 is CASSLAWTGVSNEQSF. CDR3 nucleotides: TGTGCCAGCAGCTTAGCATGGACGGGGGTTTCCAATGAGCAGTCCTTC.

This clone has ten or more counts. The V and J genes are TRBV7-6 and TRBJ2-7, with unresolved D. CDR1 is SGHVS, CDR2 FNYEAQ, per germline. The V and J ends lost 5 bases and 2 bases respectively, with 13 bases between them. This CDR3 is 14 amino acids long. The CDR3 protein is CASSLEPGPYEQYF. CDR3 nucleotides: TGTGCCAGCAGCCTAGAGCCGGGCCCCTACGAGCAGTACTTC.

At least ten counts were recorded for this clone. V is TRBV25-1 and J is TRBJ2-5; 8 positions agree with TRBD2. V was clipped by 2 bases and J by 5 bases; unmatched bases: 7. Germline V gives CDR1 MGHDK, CDR2 SYGVNS. The CDR3 spans 15 residues. In DNA, the CDR3 is TGTGCCAGCAGTGAAGGAGCGGGAGATGTCGAGACCCAGTACTTC. This encodes CASSEGAGDVETQYF.

This clone was detected only a few times. The J gene is TRBJ2-1, the V gene TRBV10-1; 16 nucleotides align to TRBD2. V shed 5 bases, J shed 7 bases, and the junction held 8 bases outside the gene matches. Germline V gives CDR1 WNHNN, CDR2 SYGVQD (reference sequence). This CDR3 spans 17 amino acids. Here the CDR3 DNA reads TGCGCCAGCAGTTACAGGGGGACTAGCGGGAGGGCTAATGAGCAGTTCTTC. Amino acid sequence: CASSYRGTSGRANEQFF.

In this sample, this clone turned up many times. A much larger clone sits a single nucleotide away, making a read error possible. CDR3 in amino acids: CAWTGPGNYGYTF. DNA for the CDR3: TGTGCCTGGACGGGCCCGGGAAACTATGGCTACACCTTC. The chain employs TRBV30 and TRBJ1-2; D is unclear. The CDR3 loop spans 13 amino acids. V was pared by 4 bases and J by 2 bases, with 11 bases between. Germline V gives CDR1 GTSNPN, CDR2 SVGIG (reference sequence). Drawing the rest from reference TRBV30 and TRBJ1-2, the complete variable domain is SQTIHQWPATLVQPVGSPLSLECTVEGTSNPNLYWYRQAAGRGLQLLFYSVGIGQISSEVPQNLSASRPQDRQFILSSKKLLLSDSGFYLCAWTGPGNYGYTFGSGTRLTVV.

Many counts were recorded for this clone. This sequence joins TRBV6-8 and TRBJ1-5; no definite D call. Germline V gives CDR1 MNHGY, CDR2 SAAAGT. The CDR3 is 15 amino acids. Trimming removed 8 bases at V and 2 bases at J, with 16 bases between. CDR3 protein: CASAGPEYGNQPQHF. The CDR3 nucleotides are TGTGCCAGCGCTGGGCCAGAATACGGCAATCAGCCCCAGCATTTT.

At least ten counts were recorded for this clone. The rearrangement links TRBV15 to TRBJ2-6; 11 bases map to TRBD1. The V gene's germline CDR1 is LNHNV and CDR2 YYDKDF (reference sequence). This CDR3 has 18 residues. With V trimmed by 1 base and J by 4 bases, 6 bases remained unmatched. DNA for the CDR3: TGTGCCACCAGCAGAGGGCGGACAGGGGGCTTCGGGGCCAACGTCCTGACTTTC. It specifies CATSRGRTGGFGANVLTF.

This clone has ten or more counts. This chain joins TRBV25-1 and TRBJ2-7; the D gene could be TRBD1 or TRBD2 (5 bases each). The germline V and J ends were trimmed by 7 bases and 4 bases, with 11 bases remaining between them. CDR1 and CDR2 (germline): MGHDK, SYGVNS. The CDR3 length is 12 residues. CDR3 sequence reads: CASKEEGYEQYF. The CDR3 DNA reads as TGTGCCAGCAAGGAAGAGGGGTACGAGCAGTACTTC.

The chain couples TRBV4-3 to TRBJ2-1, with a possible D match to TRBD1 (6 bases). Germline V gene data show CDR1 as LGHNA and CDR2 as YSLEER. Trimming pared 5 bases from V and 3 bases from J, leaving 11 bases between. This CDR3 is 14 amino acids long. CDR3 coding DNA: TGCGCCAGCAGCTACGGGACAAACTACAATGAGCAGTTCTTC. This sequence encodes CASSYGTNYNEQFF.